The next 9 T cell receptor beta chains were all read from a single sample in a study of control samples from healthy donors and cancer patients. Method: immunoSEQ multiplex PCR; TCRdb's copy keeps in-frame clones and lacks some. The sample has 150,000 or so clones; roughly 93% are singletons. The sample consisted of blood. All receptors come from a man aged 18 to 35 in good health.

The genes are TRBV11-2 and TRBJ2-7, with TRBD1 matching 10 bases. CDR3 size: 14 residues. Germline V gene sequence: CDR1 SGHAT, CDR2 FQNNGV. The J segment lost 2 bases and the V segment lost 5 bases, leaving 3 bases of the junction unmatched. DNA of the CDR3: TGTGCCAGCAGCATGGGACAGGGGACCTACGAGCAGTACTTC. This gives the protein CASSMGQGTYEQYF.

This chain connects TRBV27 to TRBJ1-2; 9 nucleotides match TRBD1. The germline gives CDR1 MNHEY, CDR2 SMNVEV (reference sequence). With 7 bases clipped from V and 0 bases from J, the junction kept 3 bases outside the gene matches. This CDR3 region has 14 residues. The DNA for the CDR3 is TGTGCCAGCATCGGGACAGGGACTAACTATGGCTACACCTTC. Its protein is CASIGTGTNYGYTF.

CDR3 amino acids: CASSPRTGDDTEAFF. The CDR3 region has the DNA TGTGCCAGCAGCCCTCGGACAGGGGACGACACTGAAGCTTTCTTT. The rearrangement joins TRBV14 to TRBJ1-1; 9 bases are a match to TRBD1. Germline values: CDR1 SGHDN, CDR2 FVKESK. The CDR3 is made up of 15 amino acids. The V gene end was trimmed by 4 bases and the J gene end by 3 bases; junction bases not matched to a gene: 6.

V and J are TRBV14 and TRBJ2-1, with D tentatively TRBD1 (6 bases). This CDR3 has 14 amino acids. Germline assignment: CDR1 SGHDN and CDR2 FVKESK. V shed 0 bases and J shed 9 bases, with 12 bases lying between them. The CDR3 protein is CASSQDPTGIEQFF. Here the CDR3 DNA reads TGTGCCAGCAGCCAAGATCCAACAGGGATTGAGCAGTTCTTC.

The rearrangement links TRBV20-1 to TRBJ2-5; 8 bases are a match to TRBD2. The CDR3 covers 16 residues. The V segment lost 3 bases and the J segment 5 bases; nucleotides outside the gene matches: 14. Germline CDR1 DFQATT, CDR2 SNEGSKA (reference sequence). The chain's CDR3 is CSASPLTTSGGETQYF. In DNA form, the CDR3 reads TGCAGTGCTAGTCCATTGACGACCTCGGGAGGGGAGACCCAGTACTTC.

The chain employs TRBV11-2 and TRBJ1-5; D is unclear. This CDR3 has 13 amino acids. Between the trimmed V and J ends, which lost 5 bases and 6 bases, there was a span of 11 bases. Germline values: CDR1 SGHAT, CDR2 FQNNGV. The CDR3 loop reads CASSPPIGQPQHF. The CDR3 DNA sequence: TGTGCCAGCAGCCCTCCCATTGGTCAGCCCCAGCATTTT.

V usage is TRBV7-8 and J usage is TRBJ1-3; TRBD1 is a possible D gene (6 bases). Trimming pared 2 bases from V and 2 bases from J, leaving 13 bases between. CDR3 length: 16 amino acids. In germline, CDR1 is SGHVS, CDR2 FQNEAQ. The CDR3 DNA follows: TGTGCCAGCAGCTTATTGGCCGGACAGACTGGAAACACCATATATTTT. As protein: CASSLLAGQTGNTIYF.

V is TRBV10-3 and J is TRBJ1-3, with D unresolved. CDR3 length: 14 amino acids. Germline CDR1 ENHRY, CDR2 SYGVKD. With 1 base removed from V and 0 bases from J, the gap between germline ends came to 4 bases. The CDR3 sequence is CAISEYRSGNTIYF. The CDR3 region has the DNA TGTGCCATCAGTGAGTACCGCTCTGGAAACACCATATATTTT.

The chain is built from TRBV19 and TRBJ1-2, with a possible D match to TRBD1 (5 bases). With 5 bases removed from V and 4 bases from J, the gap between germline ends came to 11 bases. Germline loops: CDR1 LNHDA, CDR2 SQIVND (reference sequence). This CDR3 region has 13 residues. The CDR3 DNA sequence: TGTGCCAGTAGTCCCGGGGCAGGCTATGGCTACACCTTC. Protein sequence: CASSPGAGYGYTF. Full variable domain (remainder filled in from reference TRBV19 and TRBJ1-2): DGGITQSPKYLFRKEGQNVTLSCEQNLNHDAMYWYRQDPGQGLRLIYYSQIVNDFQKGDIAEGYSVSREKKESFPLTVTSAQKNPTAFYLCASSPGAGYGYTFGSGTRLTVV.